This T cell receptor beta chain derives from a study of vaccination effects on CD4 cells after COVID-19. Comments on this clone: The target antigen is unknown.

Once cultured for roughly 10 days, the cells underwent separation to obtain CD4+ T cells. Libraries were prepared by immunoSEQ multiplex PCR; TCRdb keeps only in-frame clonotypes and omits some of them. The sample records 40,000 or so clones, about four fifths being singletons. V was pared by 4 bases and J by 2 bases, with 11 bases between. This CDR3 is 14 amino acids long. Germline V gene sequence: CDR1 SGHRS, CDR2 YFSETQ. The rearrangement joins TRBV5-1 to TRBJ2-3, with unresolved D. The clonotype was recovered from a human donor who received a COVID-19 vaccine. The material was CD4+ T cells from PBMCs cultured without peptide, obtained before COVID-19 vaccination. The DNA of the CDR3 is TGCGCCAGCAGCAGCCGGGCCGACACAGATACGCAGTATTTT. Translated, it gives CASSSRADTDTQYF.